A selection of T cell receptor beta chains follows, all from one sample in a study of T cell responses to AZD1222 COVID-19 vaccine. Sequencing was performed with immunoSEQ multiplex PCR; in TCRdb, only in-frame clones are kept and a portion is missing. This sample has 180,000 or so clones, with 91% found just once. This specimen consisted of peripheral blood, obtained 28 days after the second AZD1222 dose. Receptors were obtained from an adult who received the AZD1222 COVID-19 vaccine. Each CDR3 is given with its conserved first and last residue. D genes are given only for firm matches. Size is stated for part of the rows, as once, few or many counts, or as a class when the clone is expanded.

CDR3 length: 14
D gene: TRBD1
J gene: TRBJ1-1
V gene: TRBV10-1
clone size: .
CDR3 protein: CASSRQGANTEAFF
CDR3 DNA: TGCGCCAGCAGCAGACAGGGCGCGAACACTGAAGCTTTCTTT

CDR3 length: 14
D gene: .
J gene: TRBJ2-7
V gene: TRBV6-2/TRBV6-3
clone size: .
CDR3 protein: CASSSVRGSYEQYF
CDR3 DNA: TGTGCCAGCAGTTCCGTGAGGGGATCCTACGAGCAGTACTTC

CDR3 length: 17
D gene: TRBD1
J gene: TRBJ1-2
V gene: TRBV5-6
clone size: once
CDR3 protein: CASSLATGGYLNYGYTF
CDR3 DNA: TGTGCCAGCAGCTTGGCGACAGGGGGCTACCTTAACTATGGCTACACCTTC

CDR3 length: 15
D gene: .
J gene: TRBJ1-2
V gene: TRBV7-3
clone size: .
CDR3 protein: CASSPTGRHNYGYTF
CDR3 DNA: TGTGCCAGCAGCCCCACAGGGAGGCATAACTATGGCTACACCTTC

CDR3 length: 13
D gene: TRBD2
J gene: TRBJ2-1
V gene: TRBV12-3/TRBV12-4
clone size: .
CDR3 protein: CASRTSGANEQFF
CDR3 DNA: TGTGCCAGCAGAACTAGCGGGGCAAATGAGCAGTTCTTC

CDR3 length: 12
D gene: .
J gene: TRBJ2-5
V gene: TRBV18
clone size: .
CDR3 protein: CASSPQGETQYF
CDR3 DNA: TGTGCCAGCTCCCCCCAAGGCGAGACCCAGTACTTC

CDR3 length: 14
D gene: .
J gene: TRBJ2-7
V gene: TRBV7-9
clone size: once
CDR3 protein: CASSIGTNSYEQYF
CDR3 DNA: TGTGCCAGCAGTATCGGGACCAACTCCTACGAGCAGTACTTC

CDR3 length: 15
D gene: .
J gene: TRBJ2-5
V gene: TRBV7-2
clone size: .
CDR3 protein: CASSPRSGTEETQYF
CDR3 DNA: TGTGCCAGCAGCCCCCGGAGCGGGACAGAAGAGACCCAGTACTTC

CDR3 length: 15
D gene: TRBD1
J gene: TRBJ2-1
V gene: TRBV7-3
clone size: .
CDR3 protein: CASSSRDRGRNEQFF
CDR3 DNA: TGTGCCAGCAGCTCAAGGGACAGGGGTAGGAATGAGCAGTTCTTC

CDR3 length: 15
D gene: .
J gene: TRBJ1-5
V gene: TRBV7-2
clone size: .
CDR3 protein: CASSPGRVSNQPQHF
CDR3 DNA: TGTGCCAGCAGCCCCGGCAGGGTAAGCAATCAGCCCCAGCATTTT

CDR3 length: 13
D gene: TRBD1
J gene: TRBJ1-2
V gene: TRBV25-1
clone size: .
CDR3 protein: CASGTRQGNGYTF
CDR3 DNA: TGTGCCAGCGGGACGAGACAGGGTAACGGCTACACCTTC

CDR3 length: 15
D gene: .
J gene: TRBJ1-5
V gene: TRBV6-6
clone size: .
CDR3 protein: CASSYRGEGNQPQHF
CDR3 DNA: TGTGCCAGCAGTTACCGGGGTGAGGGCAATCAGCCCCAGCATTTT

CDR3 length: 13
D gene: .
J gene: TRBJ1-5
V gene: TRBV6-5
clone size: .
CDR3 protein: CASRLGTNQPQHF
CDR3 DNA: TGTGCCAGCAGGCTCGGGACGAATCAGCCCCAGCATTTT

CDR3 length: 13
D gene: .
J gene: TRBJ1-1
V gene: TRBV7-2
clone size: .
CDR3 protein: CASSTAVNTEAFF
CDR3 DNA: TGTGCCAGCAGCACGGCGGTGAACACTGAAGCTTTCTTT

CDR3 length: 14
D gene: .
J gene: TRBJ1-2
V gene: TRBV30
clone size: few
CDR3 protein: CAWSFGGRNYGYTF
CDR3 DNA: TGTGCCTGGAGTTTCGGGGGGCGTAACTATGGCTACACCTTC

CDR3 length: 16
D gene: TRBD2
J gene: TRBJ2-1
V gene: TRBV19
clone size: .
CDR3 protein: CASSISGRAGYNEQFF
CDR3 DNA: TGTGCCAGTAGTATTAGCGGGAGGGCCGGGTACAATGAGCAGTTCTTC

CDR3 length: 13
D gene: .
J gene: TRBJ2-1
V gene: TRBV18
clone size: once
CDR3 protein: CASSLGHPNEQFF
CDR3 DNA: TGTGCCAGCTCGTTGGGACACCCCAATGAGCAGTTCTTC

CDR3 length: 17
D gene: TRBD1
J gene: TRBJ1-3
V gene: TRBV18
clone size: once
CDR3 protein: CASSPRDRGSSGNTIYF
CDR3 DNA: TGTGCCAGCTCACCAAGGGACAGGGGTTCCTCTGGAAACACCATATATTTT

CDR3 length: 16
D gene: .
J gene: TRBJ2-7
V gene: TRBV5-6
clone size: .
CDR3 protein: CASSLGRIWSSYEQYF
CDR3 DNA: TGTGCCAGCAGCTTGGGGCGGATTTGGTCCTCCTACGAGCAGTACTTC

CDR3 length: 14
D gene: .
J gene: TRBJ2-2
V gene: TRBV27
clone size: .
CDR3 protein: CASSIRTATGELFF
CDR3 DNA: TGTGCCAGCAGTATCCGGACGGCTACCGGGGAGCTGTTTTTT

CDR3 length: 13
D gene: .
J gene: TRBJ1-5
V gene: TRBV5-1
clone size: .
CDR3 protein: CASSPEGGQPQHF
CDR3 DNA: TGCGCCAGCAGCCCTGAGGGGGGTCAGCCCCAGCATTTT

CDR3 length: 14
D gene: TRBD2
J gene: TRBJ2-1
V gene: TRBV6-9
clone size: .
CDR3 protein: CARGGTSLYNEQFF
CDR3 DNA: TGTGCCAGGGGGGGGACTAGCTTGTACAATGAGCAGTTCTTC

CDR3 length: 14
D gene: TRBD1
J gene: TRBJ2-3
V gene: TRBV18
clone size: .
CDR3 protein: CASSRGQNTDTQYF
CDR3 DNA: TGTGCCAGCTCACGGGGACAGAACACAGATACGCAGTATTTT

CDR3 length: 15
D gene: .
J gene: TRBJ2-3
V gene: TRBV6-5
clone size: .
CDR3 protein: CASGNPQGLRDTQYF
CDR3 DNA: TGTGCCAGCGGGAATCCTCAGGGATTACGAGATACGCAGTATTTT

CDR3 length: 15
D gene: .
J gene: TRBJ2-5
V gene: TRBV10-3
clone size: .
CDR3 protein: CAISDPAGRTETQYF
CDR3 DNA: TGTGCCATCAGTGATCCTGCAGGGCGGACGGAGACCCAGTACTTC

CDR3 length: 15
D gene: TRBD1
J gene: TRBJ1-4
V gene: TRBV2
clone size: .
CDR3 protein: CASSDIRGPNEKLFF
CDR3 DNA: TGTGCCAGCAGTGATATAAGGGGGCCGAATGAAAAACTGTTTTTT

CDR3 length: 12
D gene: .
J gene: TRBJ1-2
V gene: TRBV29-1
clone size: .
CDR3 protein: CSVEDRPDGYTF
CDR3 DNA: TGCAGCGTTGAAGATCGGCCGGATGGCTACACCTTC

CDR3 length: 14
D gene: .
J gene: TRBJ1-5
V gene: TRBV27
clone size: .
CDR3 protein: CASSLLTGNQPQHF
CDR3 DNA: TGTGCCAGCAGTTTACTCACAGGGAATCAGCCCCAGCATTTT

CDR3 length: 13
D gene: .
J gene: TRBJ2-5
V gene: TRBV3-1/TRBV3-2
clone size: .
CDR3 protein: CASSHLSQETQYF
CDR3 DNA: TGTGCCAGCAGCCACTTGAGCCAAGAGACCCAGTACTTC

CDR3 length: 15
D gene: .
J gene: TRBJ1-1
V gene: TRBV5-4
clone size: .
CDR3 protein: CASSIQGVLNTEAFF
CDR3 DNA: TGTGCCAGCAGCATCCAAGGAGTGCTGAACACTGAAGCTTTCTTT

CDR3 length: 12
D gene: .
J gene: TRBJ1-6
V gene: TRBV23-1
clone size: .
CDR3 protein: CAINAGDSPLHF
CDR3 DNA: TGCGCCATCAACGCGGGGGATTCACCCCTCCACTTT

CDR3 length: 14
D gene: .
J gene: TRBJ1-4
V gene: TRBV3-1/TRBV3-2
clone size: .
CDR3 protein: CASSRHYEREKLFF
CDR3 DNA: TGTGCCAGCAGCCGACACTACGAACGGGAAAAACTGTTTTTT

CDR3 length: 15
D gene: TRBD2
J gene: TRBJ2-7
V gene: TRBV30
clone size: .
CDR3 protein: CAWSVRYRGAYEQYF
CDR3 DNA: TGTGCCTGGAGTGTACGTTATCGGGGGGCCTACGAGCAGTACTTC

CDR3 length: 21
D gene: TRBD2
J gene: TRBJ2-3
V gene: TRBV14
clone size: .
CDR3 protein: CASSQGPGLAGRAKGTDTQYF
CDR3 DNA: TGTGCCAGCAGCCAAGGACCGGGACTAGCGGGCCGCGCGAAGGGCACAGATACGCAGTATTTT

CDR3 length: 16
D gene: TRBD2
J gene: TRBJ2-7
V gene: TRBV28
clone size: once
CDR3 protein: CASVGGRVNARYEQYF
CDR3 DNA: TGTGCCAGCGTTGGCGGGAGGGTTAATGCCCGGTACGAGCAGTACTTC

CDR3 length: 15
D gene: TRBD2
J gene: TRBJ2-1
V gene: TRBV7-3
clone size: .
CDR3 protein: CASSLRGLAENEQFF
CDR3 DNA: TGTGCCAGCAGCTTAAGAGGACTAGCGGAAAATGAGCAGTTCTTC

CDR3 length: 14
D gene: .
J gene: TRBJ1-6
V gene: TRBV2
clone size: .
CDR3 protein: CASILTGPGSPLHF
CDR3 DNA: TGTGCCAGCATCCTGACAGGCCCGGGATCACCCCTCCACTTT

CDR3 length: 19
D gene: TRBD1
J gene: TRBJ1-1
V gene: TRBV6-4
clone size: once
CDR3 protein: CASTRELDREDLVDTEAFF
CDR3 DNA: TGTGCCAGCACCCGCGAACTGGACAGGGAGGATTTGGTGGACACTGAAGCTTTCTTT

CDR3 length: 13
D gene: .
J gene: TRBJ1-2
V gene: TRBV13
clone size: .
CDR3 protein: CASSFGGAYGYTF
CDR3 DNA: TGTGCCAGCAGCTTTGGAGGCGCCTATGGCTACACCTTC

CDR3 length: 15
D gene: TRBD1
J gene: TRBJ1-4
V gene: TRBV4-1
clone size: .
CDR3 protein: CASSLRDRVVEKLFF
CDR3 DNA: TGCGCCAGCAGCCTCCGGGACAGGGTTGTTGAAAAACTGTTTTTT

CDR3 length: 13
D gene: .
J gene: TRBJ2-1
V gene: TRBV7-9
clone size: .
CDR3 protein: CASSLAGRAEQFF
CDR3 DNA: TGTGCCAGCAGCTTGGCAGGGCGGGCGGAGCAGTTCTTC

CDR3 length: 14
D gene: TRBD1
J gene: TRBJ2-7
V gene: TRBV6-6
clone size: .
CDR3 protein: CASSYRDRANEQYF
CDR3 DNA: TGTGCCAGCAGTTACCGGGACAGGGCGAACGAGCAGTACTTC

CDR3 length: 9
D gene: .
J gene: TRBJ1-1
V gene: TRBV5-8
clone size: .
CDR3 protein: CASSSEAFF
CDR3 DNA: TGTGCCAGCAGCTCCGAAGCTTTCTTT

CDR3 length: 15
D gene: .
J gene: TRBJ1-2
V gene: TRBV9
clone size: .
CDR3 protein: CASSAWEGPGNGYTF
CDR3 DNA: TGTGCCAGCAGCGCTTGGGAGGGGCCGGGGAATGGCTACACCTTC

CDR3 length: 16
D gene: .
J gene: TRBJ1-1
V gene: TRBV21-1
clone size: .
CDR3 protein: CASSKVGATPSSEAFF
CDR3 DNA: TGTGCCAGCAGCAAAGTCGGGGCAACCCCGTCATCTGAAGCTTTCTTT

CDR3 length: 13
D gene: TRBD1
J gene: TRBJ2-7
V gene: TRBV4-1
clone size: .
CDR3 protein: CASSWDRDYEQYF
CDR3 DNA: TGCGCCAGCAGCTGGGACAGGGACTACGAGCAGTACTTC

CDR3 length: 14
D gene: .
J gene: TRBJ1-1
V gene: TRBV7-3
clone size: .
CDR3 protein: CASSASGTNTEAFF
CDR3 DNA: TGTGCCAGCAGCGCCTCGGGGACGAACACTGAAGCTTTCTTT

CDR3 length: 15
D gene: .
J gene: TRBJ2-2
V gene: TRBV4-1
clone size: .
CDR3 protein: CASSQVWGPTGELFF
CDR3 DNA: TGCGCCAGCAGCCAAGTTTGGGGACCCACCGGGGAGCTGTTTTTT

CDR3 length: 15
D gene: TRBD2
J gene: TRBJ2-1
V gene: TRBV5-1
clone size: .
CDR3 protein: CASSLTSGSGNEQFF
CDR3 DNA: TGCGCCAGCAGCTTGACTAGCGGGAGTGGCAATGAGCAGTTCTTC

CDR3 length: 17
D gene: .
J gene: TRBJ1-2
V gene: TRBV18
clone size: .
CDR3 protein: CASSSLPGQSTPYGYTF
CDR3 DNA: TGTGCCAGCTCATCCCTACCCGGACAGTCCACCCCATATGGCTACACCTTC

CDR3 length: 16
D gene: TRBD2
J gene: TRBJ2-7
V gene: TRBV6-1
clone size: few
CDR3 protein: CASSEVSMGLGYEQYF
CDR3 DNA: TGTGCCAGCAGTGAAGTCTCTATGGGACTAGGCTACGAGCAGTACTTC

CDR3 length: 16
D gene: .
J gene: TRBJ2-7
V gene: TRBV6-6
clone size: .
CDR3 protein: CASSYRLLGSSYEQYF
CDR3 DNA: TGTGCCAGCAGTTACCGGCTATTGGGGAGCTCCTACGAGCAGTACTTC

CDR3 length: 11
D gene: .
J gene: TRBJ2-1
V gene: TRBV20-1
clone size: .
CDR3 protein: CSARQFNEQFF
CDR3 DNA: TGCAGTGCCCGTCAGTTCAATGAGCAGTTCTTC

CDR3 length: 17
D gene: TRBD2
J gene: TRBJ2-2
V gene: TRBV9
clone size: .
CDR3 protein: CASSPREGSPNTGELFF
CDR3 DNA: TGTGCCAGCAGCCCCCGGGAGGGGTCCCCGAACACCGGGGAGCTGTTTTTT

CDR3 length: 15
D gene: TRBD2
J gene: TRBJ2-1
V gene: TRBV27
clone size: .
CDR3 protein: CASSPLAGADNEQFF
CDR3 DNA: TGTGCCAGCAGTCCGCTAGCGGGAGCTGACAATGAGCAGTTCTTC

CDR3 length: 14
D gene: .
J gene: TRBJ2-7
V gene: TRBV9
clone size: .
CDR3 protein: CASSVGSSSYEQYF
CDR3 DNA: TGTGCCAGCAGCGTAGGAAGTTCCTCCTACGAGCAGTACTTC

CDR3 length: 14
D gene: .
J gene: TRBJ1-5
V gene: TRBV28
clone size: .
CDR3 protein: CASSLTVSNQPQHF
CDR3 DNA: TGTGCCAGCAGTCTGACCGTCAGCAATCAGCCCCAGCATTTT

CDR3 length: 12
D gene: .
J gene: TRBJ1-2
V gene: TRBV30
clone size: .
CDR3 protein: CAWSIGAGGYTF
CDR3 DNA: TGTGCCTGGAGTATAGGGGCAGGTGGCTACACCTTC